Below, one TCR beta chain is given with its context. The sample belongs to a study of cytomegalovirus exposure and HLA in healthy donors. PCR used 60 Vbeta primers and 13 Jbeta primers. Sequenced by immunoSEQ multiplex PCR; TCRdb stores in-frame clones only, minus some. This sample has some 150,000 clones, with roughly 80% found just once. The V gene's germline CDR1 is WNHNN and CDR2 SYGVQD (reference sequence). V lost 2 bases and J lost 11, with 18 bases in between. This CDR3 has 14 residues. The chain joins TRBV10-1 to TRBJ1-1; possible D gene TRBD1, 6 bases. The sequenced sample consisted of PBMCs. This TCR derives from a female donor in good health and CMV-seronegative. The CDR3 DNA reads as TGCGCCAGCAGTGAGGGCCCCGGGACAAATAGGGCTTTCTTT. It is translated as CASSEGPGTNRAFF.